The source of this TCR beta chain is a study of cytomegalovirus exposure and HLA in healthy donors (dated by TCRdb to the late 2010s). Turning to the overall study: An earlier analysis of some 600 of the donors reported 276 Gb of sequence data and 90 million to 120 million unique TCR beta sequences obtained from some 200 million T cells. About 280 gigabases of sequencing data and around 85 million unique TCR sequences made up an early release that covered 640 HLA-typed donors. Of the 350 to 450 genotyped donors, 65% to 90% fell in the genetic ancestry cluster associated with self-reported Caucasian donors. The study aimed to test whether signatures of past pathogen exposure could be identified by cataloging public T cell receptors. Using immunosequencing, the study profiled T cell repertoires from about 620 subjects and related those repertoires to cytomegalovirus serostatus. Besides the first cohort of more than 650 subjects, a separate validation cohort made up of around 120 different subjects was used. The study combined high-throughput TCR immunosequencing, statistical association of individual TCRs with disease status, and machine learning to predict cytomegalovirus infection status. To study patterns of TCR occurrence, a later analysis re-analyzed previously published TCR beta repertoires from around 670 donors and added high-resolution HLA genotyping. In the later analysis, no new phenotypic data were used to find candidate immune exposures; instead, reliance was placed on TCR beta sequences and their occurrence across donors. An earlier analysis of roughly 600 of the donors used high-throughput TCR beta sequencing to judge whether each TCR beta V gene segment behaved as functional or pseudogenic. Donor age, sex, ethnicity and CMV serostatus were collected together with the repertoire data. A later genetic analysis used genome-wide SNP genotypes for about three fifths of the 666 donors, treating that subset as a discovery cohort. All discovery cohort repertoires had been generated using a single sequencing platform. Both class I and class II loci were covered by HLA typing, at four-digit resolution. Typing coverage varied by locus: 629-630 donors for A, B, C, DRB1 and DQB1; approximately 520 for DQA1; 606 for DPA1; around 450 for DPB1. Five DR-DQ haplotypes were handled as single units for association and clustering because linkage in the cohort was strong. Among 350 to 400 genotyped donors of the cohort, an average of about 240,000 unique TCR beta nucleotide sequences were sequenced per donor, roughly 20% of them non-productive.

The cohort comprised approximately 700 healthy bone marrow donors. Cohort members were all nominally healthy when sampled, although unrecorded immune exposures were likely present. The donor tested CMV seropositive and was one of the 289 seropositive cohort members. Every donor gave a peripheral blood sample, and the peripheral blood mononuclear cells from that sample were used for TCR beta sequencing. The Qiagen DNeasy Blood Extraction Kit was used to extract genomic DNA from the blood cell samples. This clone has only a few counts. No cognate antigen has been identified for it. No clone much larger than this one lies a single base away; base qualities are absent. Overall results and qualifications from the work: Presence/absence analyses assumed roughly uniform sequencing depth across donors, an assumption that may not hold. Compared with equally common non-associated chains, HLA-associated TCR beta chains in a later analysis were more clonally expanded and had lower generation probabilities. In a later analysis, several top co-occurrence clusters were reported to appear linked to parvovirus B19, influenza, CMV and Epstein-Barr virus. Because counts were too low, more than 15 rarely observed V segments, including chromosome 9 orphons, were left out of the earlier analysis of about 620 of the donors. Compared with the 666-donor mean, donors in an Asian-associated ancestry cluster had fewer N-insertions in productive TCRs, according to a later genetic analysis. Because some donors lacked HLA typing at each locus, the association tests relied only on the typed subset. Some IMGT-functional V segments, including TRBV6-2 and TRBV6-3, could not be told apart with the 87-base-pair reads, so those segments were excluded. Most TCR sequences were seen in very few donors, while some public TCRs were found in many individuals. Correlated functional status among segregating V segments might be attributable to linkage disequilibrium, but an unknown experimental factor could not be ruled out. In a later genetic analysis, a missense DCLRE1C variant was associated with V-gene and J-gene trimming of TCR beta chains, and the association was replicated in an independent cohort. A few of the identified cytomegalovirus-associated TCR beta chains were confirmed in vitro to be specific for cytomegalovirus antigens. An earlier analysis of approximately 500 of the donors showed that most TCR beta V segments appeared in productive rearrangements either about 87% or about 30% of the time, which broadly matched IMGT annotations. A total of 150 to 200 TCR beta chains were listed by the study as associated with cytomegalovirus. A cluster of highly shared sequence variants was judged likely to represent a technical artifact of the sequencing pipeline. The classifier was reported to diagnose cytomegalovirus status with high specificity and sensitivity in both the original cohort and the validation cohort. A further reported finding was that TCR beta sequences accurately predicted the HLA-A and HLA-B alleles for most subjects in the first cohort. According to the authors, the approach could potentially be generalized to other disease states and immunological phenotypes. In a later analysis, the rate of TCR association differed among HLA loci, with DRB1 alleles having the most associated TCRs and HLA-C alleles having the fewest. In a later analysis, 16,951 TCR beta sequences were associated with specific HLA alleles at a false discovery rate of 0.05. Only TCR beta chains were sequenced in this cohort, and the absence of alpha or paired-chain data limited detectable features. Most CMV-associated TCR beta chains appeared to be HLA-restricted in a later analysis, and the HLA associations seemed to be driven largely by CMV exposure. Immune exposure information for the cohort was limited to CMV serostatus. When HLA alleles, especially DR and DQ, strongly co-occurred, TCR associations were difficult to assign to individual alleles.

The library was produced with the immunoSEQ multiplex PCR assay. The multiplex PCR relied on a mix of 60 forward primers for TCR Vbeta segments and 13 reverse primers for TCR Jbeta segments. The CDR3 region of rearranged TCR beta genes was amplified from genomic DNA with a multiplex PCR assay. The Illumina HiSeq System was used to sequence the amplified TCR beta libraries as 87-base-pair reads. On the authors' methods: A later analysis counted about 82 million unique TCR beta chains across the approximately 700 repertoires, and about 10 million of these chains were shared by at least two donors. Raw reads were error-corrected and collapsed into unique sequences by a nearest-neighbor algorithm in which closely related sequences were merged to remove PCR and sequencing errors. To assign V, D and J gene segments, CDR3 sequences were aligned to IMGT reference sequences. For a sequence to be retained, a match of at least six nucleotides to both a V gene segment and a J gene segment was required. Rearrangements were classified as productive when the CDR3 lacked stop codons and remained in frame with V and J, and all other rearrangements were classified as non-productive. CDR3 was defined by IMGT convention, running from the second conserved V-encoded cysteine to the conserved J-encoded phenylalanine. In an earlier analysis of some 550 of the donors, sequences lacking an unambiguous match to a single V gene segment were excluded. In an earlier analysis of 587 of the donors, V segments were called functional above 56.7% productive rearrangements and were called segregating when the between-donor standard deviation exceeded 5%. A statistical classification framework was developed to diagnose cytomegalovirus status using the catalog of TCR beta chain sequences. A later analysis assigned V and J genes by comparing TCR nucleotide sequences with IMGT/GENE-DB human TR gene sequences. In a later analysis, CDR3 sequences and most-parsimonious VDJ recombination scenarios were assigned using the TCRdist pipeline. In a later analysis, each TCR beta chain was defined by its CDR3 amino acid sequence together with its V-gene family, and reads lacking a unique V-gene family were excluded. As a way to deal with suspected cross-contamination and a sequencing artifact, a later analysis dropped hundreds of nucleotide sequences that were highly shared and had low generation probability. For each public chain, a later analysis derived a clonal expansion index from normalized ranks of inferred template counts within each repertoire. In a later analysis, generation probabilities were computed using a VDJ recombination model fitted to out-of-frame rearrangements, and the results were checked against IGoR. A later analysis scored TCR-TCR, TCR-HLA and TCR-CMV co-occurrence with hypergeometric tests, applying a repertoire-size bias correction to TCR pairs. To estimate false discovery rates, a later analysis permuted the HLA or CMV assignments 20 times. A later analysis grouped co-occurring TCRs with DBSCAN, adding TCRdist sequence similarity when clustering within HLA-allele-positive subsets. Repertoires with fewer than 30,000 or more than 120,000 public chains, plus five repertoires with anomalous nucleotide sharing, were excluded from co-occurrence clustering. This immuneACCESS table, as held by TCRdb, lists in-frame sequences with V and J called but not all clones. Of the missing ones, under half trace to an unresolved V gene in checked studies; the others have no known cause. That table furnishes V, J and clone size, whereas the DNA furnished D and trimming. The sample table records about 14,000 clones; around 58% of these occur just once. The ten biggest clones cover under 20% of the sample.

CDR1 SGHTS and CDR2 YDEGEE were looked up in the germline V gene. Including cysteine and phenylalanine, the CDR3 has 15 amino acids. Of the read, only the CDR3 DNA is kept; its 45 bases are in frame from base 1. The V end loses 0 bases and the J end loses 6 bases, and a stretch of 13 bases separates them. Sequencing used PBMCs. This receptor was taken from a woman aged 50 to 65 in good health and CMV-seropositive. The chain employs TRBV5-8 and TRBJ2-1; no D segment can be confidently identified. DNA sequence: TGTGCCAGCAGCTTGGCTGGGCTTTCCATCAATGAGCAGTTCTTC. It is translated as CASSLAGLSINEQFF.